Below, 7 T cell receptor beta chains from the same sample are listed, as sequenced in a study of technical replicates of blood from a handful of donors. The table came from immunoSEQ multiplex PCR; TCRdb's copy has only in-frame clones and leaves some out. The data hold about 97,000 clones, with roughly 95% observed a single time. The source material was T cells isolated from PBMCs. These receptor sequences come from a human donor in good health.

The chain combines TRBV28 with TRBJ2-1, with D unclear. This CDR3 spans 14 amino acids. Germline assignment: CDR1 MDHEN and CDR2 SYDVKM. Trimming took 4 bases from V and 9 from J, leaving 16 bases between them. The CDR3 region has the DNA TGTGCCAGCAGTTCCCTCTCGTGGGCGTCTGAGCAGTTCTTC. It specifies CASSSLSWASEQFF.

J is TRBJ2-3 and V is TRBV9; TRBD2 agrees at 8 bases. CDR1 and CDR2 (germline): SGDLS, YYNGEE. The CDR3 covers 14 residues. V gave up 2 bases and J gave up 3 bases; unmatched junction bases: 2. CDR3 sequence (DNA): TGTGCCAGCAGCGTGGGGACTAGAACAGATACGCAGTATTTT. This gives the protein CASSVGTRTDTQYF.

The chain combines TRBV29-1 with TRBJ2-6; the match to TRBD1 covers 7 bases. The CDR3 is 14 residues long. Germline loops: CDR1 SQVTM, CDR2 ANQGSEA. Trimming took 7 bases from V and 2 from J; bases not matched to a gene: 5. The CDR3 region is CSAKTGTGANVLTF. As DNA, the CDR3 is TGCAGCGCCAAGACAGGGACTGGGGCCAACGTCCTGACTTTC.

The rearrangement links TRBV2 to TRBJ1-1; D gene unclear. CDR1 is SNHLY, CDR2 FYNNEI, per germline. This CDR3 has 13 amino acids. The V gene lost 5 bases and the J gene lost 1 base, with 8 bases spanning the gap. The CDR3 protein is CASSSERNTEAFF. CDR3 bases: TGTGCCAGCAGTAGCGAGAGGAACACTGAAGCTTTCTTT.

Worth noting for this clone: Sequence at one end of the junction differs from germline and may be a read error. This chain joins TRBV9 and TRBJ2-1; 9 nucleotides match TRBD2. Germline lookup yields CDR1 SGDLS and CDR2 YYNGEE. The CDR3 has 15 amino acids. CDR3 coding DNA: TGTGCCAGCAGCCCCTCGGGACTAGCCTACAGTGAGCAGTTCTTC. It specifies CASSPSGLAYSEQFF. Full variable domain (outside the CDR3, taken from reference TRBV9 and TRBJ2-1): DSGVTQTPKHLITATGQRVTLRCSPRSGDLSVYWYQQSLDQGLQFLIQYYNGEERAKGNILERFSAQQFPDLHSELNLSSLELGDSALYFCASSPSGLAYSEQFFGPGTRLTVL.

The sample holds one count of this clone. This chain connects TRBV7-8 to TRBJ1-2; D not certain. This CDR3 is 12 amino acids long. V was cut by 5 bases and J by 6 bases, with 10 bases left in between. Germline CDR1 reads SGHVS; CDR2 reads FQNEAQ. As DNA, the CDR3 is TGTGCCAGCAGCGCGCGTAAAAATGGCTACACCTTC. As protein: CASSARKNGYTF.

V is TRBV6-5 and J is TRBJ1-2, with 8 bases identical to TRBD1. The trim removed 6 bases at V and 4 bases at J, leaving 10 bases unmatched. Germline V lookup: CDR1 MNHEY, CDR2 SVGAGI. This CDR3 has 15 amino acids. Here the CDR3 DNA reads TGTGCCAGCAGAAATCTCGGACAGGGCGCCTATGGCTACACCTTC. Its translation: CASRNLGQGAYGYTF.